This T cell receptor (beta chain) originates from a study of technical replicates of blood from four donors. Germline V lookup: CDR1 LGHNA, CDR2 YSLEER. Trimming removed 3 bases from V and 4 bases from J, with 10 bases in between. This CDR3 has 13 residues. Method: immunoSEQ multiplex PCR; TCRdb's copy keeps in-frame clones and lacks some. The table lists about 49,000 clones, more than 85% of them singletons. The sequencing sample was made of PBMCs. The chain recombines TRBV4-3 with TRBJ2-7; a weak D match, TRBD2 (6 bases). This sequence was found in a human donor in good health. Some clones in this sample may be carry-over from other donors' samples. The CDR3 protein is CASSQGGTYEQYF. The DNA for the CDR3 is TGCGCCAGCAGCCAGGGGGGAACGTACGAGCAGTACTTC.